A single sample gave rise to the 21 T cell receptor beta chains below, sequenced in a study of identical twins. Using its own MiXCR run on the 5' RACE reads, TCRdb lists one record per CDR3 protein. Among around 160,000 distinct CDR3 sequences, roughly 3.5% were seen once, and the ten largest hold approximately 7.7%. Sequencing was carried out using memory T cells sorted from blood. The source is a man between 18 and 35 years old in good health.

The chain has TRBV7-2 and TRBJ1-5; D is undetermined. The germline gives CDR1 SGHTA, CDR2 FQGNSA. V lost 1 base and J lost 1, with 11 bases in between. This CDR3 contains 16 residues. CDR3 loop: CASSLGGLRSNQPQHF. CDR3 DNA: TGTGCCAGCAGCTTAGGCGGGTTACGGAGCAATCAGCCCCAGCATTTT.

There are many counts of this clonotype. The chain joins TRBV6-5 to TRBJ2-7; 10 nucleotides align to TRBD2. Losses at the gene ends were 2 bases for V and 5 bases for J; bases not matched to a gene: 3. Per germline, CDR1 MNHEY and CDR2 SVGAGI. This CDR3 region has 14 residues. The DNA of the CDR3 is TGTGCCAGCAGTTACCTAGCGGGAGAAAACGAGCAGTACTTC. Encoded protein: CASSYLAGENEQYF.

This clonotype was counted many times. The gene calls are TRBV19 and TRBJ2-7; 8 nucleotides agree with TRBD1. In germline, CDR1 is LNHDA, CDR2 SQIVND (reference sequence). J gave up 5 bases and V 5 bases, and 11 bases lay outside the gene matches. The CDR3 is 15 residues long. CDR3 residues: CASSQTTGVLNEQYF. CDR3 nucleotide sequence: TGTGCCAGTAGTCAAACGACAGGGGTGCTTAACGAGCAGTACTTC.

This clonotype has a count of ten or more. The chain has TRBV2 and TRBJ2-2, with a possible D match to TRBD1 (6 bases). V lost 3 bases and J 7 bases, leaving 12 bases between the germline ends. The CDR3 consists of 14 residues. The germline V gene has CDR1 SNHLY and CDR2 FYNNEI. CDR3 nucleotide sequence: TGTGCCAGCAGTGAGGGCCGAGGGGGCGGGGAGCTGTTTTTT. Protein product: CASSEGRGGGELFF.

As for this clonotype: A much larger clone lies one base from this, so it may be a read error. The V call is TRBV5-1, the J call TRBJ1-4; D unresolved. CDR3 length: 13 amino acids. Germline CDR1 SGHRS, CDR2 YFSETQ. In nucleotides, the CDR3 is TGCGCCATCAGCTTCTCCGGGGAGGAAAAACTGTTTTTT. This sequence encodes CAISFSGEEKLFF.

This clonotype was seen many times. The chain combines TRBV5-5 with TRBJ1-1, with D perhaps TRBD1 (6 bases). The CDR3 has 16 amino acids. The germline V and J ends were trimmed by 2 bases and 0 bases, with 14 bases remaining between them. CDR1 and CDR2 from the germline V gene are SGHKS and YYEKEE (reference sequence). Written as DNA, the CDR3 is TGTGCCAGCAGCTTACAGGACAGATGGATGAACACTGAAGCTTTCTTT. It specifies CASSLQDRWMNTEAFF.

This clonotype appeared many times. V is TRBV29-1 and J is TRBJ2-2; D remains unclear. Trimming shortened V by 1 base and J by 6 bases, and 12 bases separated the two germline ends. The CDR3 is 14 amino acids. CDR1 is SQVTM and CDR2 is ANQGSEA in the germline V gene. This CDR3 is CSVEVGHGSGELFF. In DNA form, the CDR3 reads TGCAGCGTTGAAGTGGGCCACGGCTCCGGGGAGCTGTTTTTT.

In its sample, this clonotype was seen many times. V usage is TRBV7-9 and J usage is TRBJ1-1; TRBD1 aligns across 7 bases. The V and J ends lost 4 bases and 1 base, in that order; junction bases with no gene match: 3. The CDR3 length is 14 residues. The germline CDR1 and CDR2 sequences are SEHNR and FQNEAQ (reference sequence). The CDR3 loop reads CASSYYRGNTEAFF. The CDR3 DNA is TGTGCCAGCAGCTACTACAGGGGGAACACTGAAGCTTTCTTT.

With respect to this clonotype: A read error may explain this, as a much larger clone is one base away. The V and J genes are TRBV7-8 and TRBJ2-1, with 12 bases lining up with TRBD2. The J segment lost 9 bases and the V segment lost 2 bases, leaving 11 bases of the junction unmatched. Looked up from germline, CDR1 is SGHVS and CDR2 is FQNEAQ. This CDR3 comprises 17 residues. The CDR3 spells CASSLSIPGLAGIEQFF. The CDR3 DNA sequence: TGTGCCAGCAGCTTATCGATTCCGGGACTAGCGGGTATTGAGCAGTTCTTC.

This clonotype was seen many times. The gene calls are TRBV5-1 and TRBJ2-3; D remains unclear. The CDR3 runs 11 residues. Germline lookup yields CDR1 SGHRS and CDR2 YFSETQ. V lost 6 bases to trimming and J lost 3 bases, with 5 bases between them. CDR3: CASKITDTQYF. Written as DNA, the CDR3 is TGCGCCAGCAAAATAACAGATACGCAGTATTTT.

With regard to this clonotype: Since the CDR3 does not end with the conserved phenylalanine or tryptophan, this likely comes from a read error. The chain carries TRBV5-1 and TRBJ2-3; 9 nucleotides line up with TRBD2. V lost 7 bases and J lost 2; bases outside the gene matches: 5. The CDR3 runs 14 residues. CDR1 is SGHRS and CDR2 is YFSETQ in the germline V gene. The CDR3 DNA reads as TGCGCCAGCTCCGCTAGCGGGACCACAGATACGCAGTATAAT. Translating gives CASSASGTTDTQYN.

Notes on this clonotype: A much bigger clone sits one base away, suggesting this may be a read error. V is TRBV5-6 and J is TRBJ2-7, with D perhaps TRBD1 or TRBD2 (5 bases each). Trimming took 0 bases from V and 2 from J, leaving 9 bases between them. This CDR3 comprises 14 residues. The germline CDR1 and CDR2 sequences are SGHDT and YYEEEE. This CDR3 is CASSLGQTTYEQYV. The DNA of the CDR3 is TGTGCCAGCAGCTTGGGACAGACTACCTACGAGCAGTACGTC.

This clonotype has just a few counts. The gene calls are TRBV19 and TRBJ1-5; D remains ambiguous. The CDR3 has 14 residues. Per the germline V gene, CDR1 is LNHDA and CDR2 is SQIVND (reference sequence). Trimming pared 8 bases from V and 3 bases from J, leaving 14 bases between. CDR3 sequence: CASVEQSFNQPQHF. CDR3 coding DNA: TGTGCCAGTGTGGAGCAGAGCTTCAATCAGCCCCAGCATTTT.

The chain's CDR3 is CASSMWADTQYF. DNA for the CDR3: TGTGCCAGCTCCATGTGGGCAGATACGCAGTATTTT. The gene calls are TRBV3-1 and TRBJ2-3; the D is unclear. Trimming removed 8 bases at V and 4 bases at J, with 10 bases between. The germline gives CDR1 LGHDT, CDR2 YNNKEL (reference sequence). CDR3 size: 12 residues.

In its sample, this clonotype was seen many times. This rearrangement joins TRBV24-1 to TRBJ2-1, with unresolved D. This CDR3 is 13 amino acids long. V was cut by 5 bases and J by 8 bases, with 12 bases left in between. CDR1 KGHDR and CDR2 SFDVKD come from the germline V gene. Written as DNA, the CDR3 is TGTGCCACCAGTGTCAAGGGTGGCCATGAGCAGTTCTTC. It specifies CATSVKGGHEQFF.

This clonotype showed up many times. The chain has TRBV27 and TRBJ2-5; D is possibly TRBD2 (6 bases). The CDR3 consists of 13 residues. V lost 5 bases, J lost 4 bases, and 11 bases lay in between. The V gene's germline CDR1 is MNHEY and CDR2 SMNVEV (reference sequence). The CDR3, as DNA: TGTGCCAGCAGTGCGGGACGGCGAGAGACCCAGTACTTC. As protein: CASSAGRRETQYF.

This clonotype was found many times. This rearrangement joins TRBV6-5 to TRBJ2-2, with unresolved D. Germline CDR1 is MNHEY and CDR2 is SVGAGI. The V and J ends lost 0 bases and 5 bases respectively, with 10 bases between them. The CDR3 sequence is 15 residues long. The DNA for the CDR3 is TGTGCCAGCAGTTACTCGTGGCCGGAGACCGGGGAGCTGTTTTTT. This encodes CASSYSWPETGELFF.

In this sample, this clonotype turned up many times. The V gene is TRBV12-3 or TRBV12-4, the J gene TRBJ2-1, with TRBD2 matching 9 bases. Trimming took 2 bases from V and 6 from J; bases not matched to a gene: 14. This CDR3 is built from 18 residues. CDR3 residues: CASSLRREGLGGANEQFF. The CDR3 DNA reads as TGTGCCAGCAGTTTACGGCGGGAGGGCCTTGGCGGGGCCAATGAGCAGTTCTTC.

The chain joins TRBV20-1 to TRBJ2-7; possible D gene TRBD1, 6 bases. V lost 4 bases and J lost 4, with 8 bases in between. Looked up from germline, CDR1 is DFQATT and CDR2 is SNEGSKA (reference sequence). This CDR3 spans 11 amino acids. The CDR3 reads CSATDRYEQYF. The CDR3 nucleotides read TGCAGTGCTACCGACAGGTACGAGCAGTACTTC.

Ten or more counts support this clonotype. The rearrangement links TRBV12-3 or TRBV12-4 to TRBJ1-4; possible D gene TRBD1, 6 bases. V shed 7 bases and J shed 6 bases, with 12 bases lying between them. CDR3 size: 13 residues. CDR3 residues: CASKRTVDEKLFF. The CDR3, as DNA: TGTGCCAGCAAGAGGACAGTAGATGAAAAACTGTTTTTT.

Concerning this clonotype: A much larger clonotype is one base distant, so this may be a read error. Given the absence of the conserved phenylalanine or tryptophan at the CDR3 end, a read error is likely. This chain's CDR3 is CASSLDVFGQANTEAFY. The CDR3 nucleotides read TGTGCCAGCAGCTTAGACGTTTTCGGACAGGCGAACACTGAAGCTTTCTAT. V usage is TRBV7-9 and J usage is TRBJ1-1; 7 bases match TRBD1. Germline V lookup: CDR1 SEHNR, CDR2 FQNEAQ (reference sequence). The CDR3 runs to 17 residues. With V trimmed by 1 base and J by 1 base, 9 bases remained unmatched.